This passage covers 10 T cell receptor beta chains from one sample sequenced in a study of T cell responses to AZD1222 COVID-19 vaccine (dated by TCRdb to about 2021). The library was obtained by the immunoSEQ multiplex PCR assay. TCRdb provides this immuneACCESS table in a form limited to in-frame rearrangements. Some clones are lacking; in checked studies, under half of them reflect an unresolved V gene, and why the rest are absent is not known. The sample's clone listing holds under 150,000 clones. The biggest ten clones account for 2.2% of the sample. Read against the paper, the sample's time point label means: baseline before first vaccination. What was sequenced was peripheral blood. These receptors all stem from an adult in good health.

The chain links TRBV7-2 to TRBJ1-1; D ambiguous. Germline lookup yields CDR1 SGHTA and CDR2 FQGNSA. Trimming removed 5 bases from V and 0 bases from J, with 7 bases in between. CDR3 size: 13 residues. CDR3 in DNA: TGTGCCAGCAGCGCCAGCTTGAACACTGAAGCTTTCTTT. This encodes CASSASLNTEAFF.

The rearrangement links TRBV28 to TRBJ1-5, with D unresolved. This CDR3 is built from 11 residues. Germline-derived CDR1 and CDR2 are MDHEN and SYDVKM. V was cut by 5 bases and J by 9 bases, with 8 bases left in between. CDR3 nucleotides: TGTGCCAGCAGTATCCCGGGGCCCCAGCATTTT. Its protein product is CASSIPGPQHF.

This rearrangement joins TRBV6-5 to TRBJ2-7, with 8 positions matching TRBD1. The germline gives CDR1 MNHEY, CDR2 SVGAGI. The CDR3 totals 14 residues. V trimming: 5 bases; J trimming: 3 bases; junction bases outside the gene matches: 6. CDR3 nucleotide sequence: TGTGCCAGCAGTCCCGGGACAGGAATCTACGAGCAGTACTTC. Encoded protein: CASSPGTGIYEQYF.

V and J are TRBV12-3 or TRBV12-4 and TRBJ2-6; D is unclear. The CDR3 covers 13 residues. Trimming pared 3 bases from V and 4 bases from J, leaving 4 bases between. CDR3 in amino acids: CASSFFGANVLTF. The DNA of the CDR3 is TGTGCCAGCAGTTTCTTCGGGGCCAACGTCCTGACTTTC.

V is TRBV10-3 and J is TRBJ1-1, with a possible D match to TRBD1 (6 bases). Germline V gene lookup returns CDR1 ENHRY and CDR2 SYGVKD. The V gene lost 5 bases and the J gene lost 1 base, with 20 bases spanning the gap. The CDR3 totals 17 residues. CDR3 sequence: CAISSSLGSGANTEAFF. DNA for the CDR3: TGTGCCATCAGTAGTTCTCTAGGGTCGGGGGCGAACACTGAAGCTTTCTTT.

The chain joins TRBV3-1 (or the pseudogene TRBV3-2) to TRBJ2-2; D is undetermined. V was shortened by 3 bases and J by 0 bases, with 5 bases between the two germline ends. This CDR3 comprises 14 residues. Germline assignment: CDR1 LGHDT and CDR2 YNNKEL (reference sequence). The CDR3: CASSQGSNTGELFF. DNA of the CDR3: TGTGCCAGCAGCCAGGGCTCGAACACCGGGGAGCTGTTTTTT.

Of note for this clone: Within the sample, other DNA sequences also encode this same CDR3. The rearrangement uses TRBV5-1 and TRBJ1-6, with 7 bases matching TRBD1. Germline trimming cut 0 bases from V and 7 bases from J; bases unmatched to any gene: 4. Per the germline V gene, CDR1 is SGHRS and CDR2 is YFSETQ. This CDR3 is 15 amino acids long. The CDR3: CASSLGGTENSPLHF. The CDR3 bases are TGCGCCAGCAGCTTGGGAGGGACAGAGAATTCACCCCTCCACTTT.

The rearrangement links TRBV3-1 (or the pseudogene TRBV3-2) to TRBJ1-4; D remains ambiguous. The CDR3 contains 16 residues. V was clipped by 1 base and J by 3 bases, with 12 bases between them. Germline V gene sequence: CDR1 LGHDT, CDR2 YNNKEL (reference sequence). For the CDR3, the DNA is TGTGCCAGCAGCCAAGCGTTATTCGTGCCTAATGAAAAACTGTTTTTT. It yields the protein CASSQALFVPNEKLFF.

This chain connects TRBV6-5 to TRBJ1-1; 8 nucleotides agree with TRBD1. CDR3 size: 13 residues. With 4 bases clipped from V and 5 bases from J, the junction kept 3 bases outside the gene matches. CDR1 is MNHEY and CDR2 is SVGAGI in the germline V gene. DNA of the CDR3: TGTGCCAGCAGTTCGGACAGGGCGACTGAAGCTTTCTTT. It yields the protein CASSSDRATEAFF.

CDR3 in DNA: TGTGCCAGTAGTATACGAGACAGGGAAAAAGCTCACTTT. It yields the protein CASSIRDREKAHF. The chain carries TRBV19 and TRBJ1-6; 7 nucleotides match TRBD1. Per germline, CDR1 LNHDA and CDR2 SQIVND (reference sequence). V was pared by 2 bases and J by 19 bases, with 11 bases of the junction left unmatched. The CDR3 extends over 13 amino acids.